This T cell receptor beta chain was observed in a study of T cell changes during pregnancy in multiple sclerosis. The CDR3 is made up of 13 amino acids. CDR1 is MNHEY and CDR2 is SMNVEV in the germline V gene (reference sequence). V gave up 0 bases and J gave up 6 bases, with 9 bases separating them. Sequencing used immunoSEQ multiplex PCR; TCRdb keeps in-frame clones, though not all of them. Of 23,000 or so clones listed, 86% are singletons. This clone was recorded once. The chain is built from TRBV27 and TRBJ2-7; D gene ambiguous. Sequencing used CD8+ T cells from peripheral blood mononuclear cells, obtained in the first trimester of pregnancy. This TCR came from a female donor in good health, enrolled as a control in a pregnancy study. For the CDR3, the DNA is TGTGCCAGCAGTTTATCCGCGCAGGCCGAGCAGTACTTC. This encodes CASSLSAQAEQYF.